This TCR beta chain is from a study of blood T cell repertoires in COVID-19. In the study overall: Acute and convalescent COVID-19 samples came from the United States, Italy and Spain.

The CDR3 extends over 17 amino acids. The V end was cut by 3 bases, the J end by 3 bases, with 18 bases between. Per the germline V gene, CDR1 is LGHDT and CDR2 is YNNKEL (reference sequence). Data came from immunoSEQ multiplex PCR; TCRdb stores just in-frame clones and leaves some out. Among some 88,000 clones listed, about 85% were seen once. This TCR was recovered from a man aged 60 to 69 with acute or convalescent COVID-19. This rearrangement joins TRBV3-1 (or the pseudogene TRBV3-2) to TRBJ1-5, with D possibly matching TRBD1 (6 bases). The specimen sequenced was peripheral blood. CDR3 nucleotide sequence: TGTGCCAGCAGCCAGCTCCCCCGACAGGTTGACAATCAGCCCCAGCATTTT. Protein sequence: CASSQLPRQVDNQPQHF.